Below are 25 T cell receptor beta chains sequenced from a single sample in a study of T cells in localized non-small cell lung cancer. Libraries were prepared by immunoSEQ multiplex PCR; TCRdb keeps only in-frame clonotypes and omits some of them. The table has about 19,000 clones, under 85% seen once; the top ten hold less than 30%. This specimen was peripheral blood, taken before any cancer treatment. The receptors stem from a female donor of 60 years or more with stage I lung adenocarcinoma.

The V and J genes are TRBV27 and TRBJ2-1; D remains unclear. The CDR3 has 15 residues. The germline V and J ends were trimmed by 7 bases and 0 bases, with 13 bases remaining between them. Germline loops: CDR1 MNHEY, CDR2 SMNVEV (reference sequence). The DNA for the CDR3 is TGTGCCAGCAAGGTTGGGCAGAGCTCCTACAATGAGCAGTTCTTC. Protein sequence: CASKVGQSSYNEQFF.

The rearrangement joins TRBV7-6 to TRBJ1-6; D is unclear. The CDR3 runs to 15 residues. V shed 4 bases and J shed 6 bases, with 13 bases lying between them. CDR1 is SGHVS and CDR2 is FNYEAQ in the germline V gene. The CDR3 loop reads CASSSPPHRNSPLHF. CDR3 bases: TGTGCCAGCAGCTCCCCTCCCCACCGTAATTCACCCCTCCACTTT.

The chain is built from TRBV2 and TRBJ1-4; 7 bases fit TRBD1. CDR3 length equals 15 residues. V gave up 6 bases and J gave up 3 bases; unmatched junction bases: 7. Germline CDR1 SNHLY, CDR2 FYNNEI. The CDR3 sequence: CASSQGGAANEKLFF. CDR3 nucleotides: TGTGCCAGCAGCCAGGGGGGGGCGGCTAATGAAAAACTGTTTTTT.

The chain is built from TRBV19 and TRBJ2-7; tentatively, D is TRBD2 (7 bases). The CDR3 runs to 13 residues. Germline V CDR1 and CDR2: LNHDA, SQIVND (reference sequence). V lost 7 bases and J 2 bases, leaving 12 bases between the germline ends. The CDR3 reads CASKGRGPYEQYF. The DNA of the CDR3 is TGTGCCAGTAAGGGGCGGGGGCCCTACGAGCAGTACTTC. Complete variable domain (other parts from reference TRBV19 and TRBJ2-7): DGGITQSPKYLFRKEGQNVTLSCEQNLNHDAMYWYRQDPGQGLRLIYYSQIVNDFQKGDIAEGYSVSREKKESFPLTVTSAQKNPTAFYLCASKGRGPYEQYFGPGTRLTVT.

The table lists this clone with a few counts. This sequence joins TRBV15 and TRBJ2-7, with D maybe TRBD1 (5 bases). This CDR3 is built from 14 residues. V dropped 1 base and J dropped 4 bases, with 11 bases sitting between them. Germline-derived CDR1 and CDR2 are LNHNV and YYDKDF (reference sequence). For the CDR3, the DNA is TGTGCCACCAGCAGAGGGGGCCCGAATTACGAGCAGTACTTC. Protein product: CATSRGGPNYEQYF.

V and J are TRBV7-2 and TRBJ1-2; 7 positions match TRBD1. This CDR3 spans 14 amino acids. Per the germline V gene, CDR1 is SGHTA and CDR2 is FQGNSA. J lost 4 bases, V lost 6 bases, and 8 bases had no gene match. The CDR3 reads CASRGTDRTYGYTF. The CDR3 DNA is TGTGCCAGCAGGGGGACGGACAGGACCTATGGCTACACCTTC.

This chain links TRBV7-9 with TRBJ2-3; the D is unclear. Deletions cut 5 bases from V and 2 bases from J, with 5 bases between. Germline CDR1 is SEHNR and CDR2 is FQNEAQ (reference sequence). This CDR3 has 12 amino acids. The DNA for the CDR3 is TGTGCCAGCAGCCCTAACACAGATACGCAGTATTTT. It yields the protein CASSPNTDTQYF.

V gene TRBV9 combines with J gene TRBJ2-1; no firm D call. In germline, CDR1 is SGDLS, CDR2 YYNGEE. The CDR3 is 14 residues long. Trimming left V 4 bases short and J 2 bases short, with 10 bases between. CDR3 DNA: TGTGCCAGCAGCCCCGGCAGAGCCTACAATGAGCAGTTCTTC. Translated, it gives CASSPGRAYNEQFF. The entire variable domain, with the rest obtained from reference TRBV9 and TRBJ2-1, is as follows: DSGVTQTPKHLITATGQRVTLRCSPRSGDLSVYWYQQSLDQGLQFLIQYYNGEERAKGNILERFSAQQFPDLHSELNLSSLELGDSALYFCASSPGRAYNEQFFGPGTRLTVL.

The chain combines TRBV29-1 with TRBJ1-2; no clear D. CDR1 and CDR2 from the germline V gene are SQVTM and ANQGSEA. Trimming took off 1 base at V and 8 bases at J, with 8 bases between the two ends. The CDR3 sequence is 11 residues long. This CDR3 is CSVEGGMGYTF. DNA of the CDR3: TGCAGCGTTGAAGGCGGGATGGGCTACACCTTC.

For this clone: At one of its ends the junction is not consistent with the germline gene, which may arise from a read error. The V gene is TRBV7-8, the J gene TRBJ2-2; D might be TRBD1 or TRBD2, each matching 5 bases. This CDR3 spans 12 amino acids. Germline V gene lookup returns CDR1 SGHVS and CDR2 FQNEAQ. The CDR3 bases are TGTGCCAGCAGCCCCCCTGCTGGGGGGCTGTTTTTT. It translates to CASSPPAGGLFF.

This clone was counted only a few times. This rearrangement joins TRBV5-8 to TRBJ1-5; D is undetermined. Germline assignment: CDR1 SGHTS and CDR2 YDEGEE. This CDR3 has 13 amino acids. Trimming took 5 bases from V and 7 from J, leaving 13 bases between them. In DNA, the CDR3 is TGTGCCAGCAGTCGGGCGGTCGGGCAGCCCCAGCATTTT. Translation gives CASSRAVGQPQHF.

This chain joins TRBV19 and TRBJ1-5; D might be TRBD1 (5 bases). V was cut by 6 bases and J by 4 bases, with 16 bases left in between. CDR3 length: 15 residues. Germline-derived CDR1 and CDR2 are LNHDA and SQIVND (reference sequence). This CDR3 reads CASRETDPGNQPQHF. The CDR3 DNA sequence: TGTGCCAGTAGAGAGACAGACCCGGGGAATCAGCCCCAGCATTTT. Full variable domain (rest looked up from reference TRBV19 and TRBJ1-5): DGGITQSPKYLFRKEGQNVTLSCEQNLNHDAMYWYRQDPGQGLRLIYYSQIVNDFQKGDIAEGYSVSREKKESFPLTVTSAQKNPTAFYLCASRETDPGNQPQHFGDGTRLSIL.

This clone was recorded only once. V usage is TRBV30 and J usage is TRBJ1-1, with D hard to call. Per the germline V gene, CDR1 is GTSNPN and CDR2 is SVGIG (reference sequence). This CDR3 has 11 residues. V lost 5 bases, J lost 0 bases, and 4 bases lay in between. The CDR3 is CAWALNTEAFF. CDR3 bases: TGTGCCTGGGCGTTGAACACTGAAGCTTTCTTT.

This chain links TRBV6-6 with TRBJ1-6; D is uncertain. CDR1 and CDR2 (germline): MNHNY, SVGAGI (reference sequence). V was trimmed by 2 bases and J by 11 bases, leaving 19 bases between them. The CDR3 consists of 16 residues. This CDR3 is CASSYMQSPLQAPLHF. For the CDR3, the DNA is TGTGCCAGCAGTTACATGCAGTCCCCCCTTCAAGCACCCCTCCACTTT.

This CDR3 is CASSSGQGLTEAFF. The CDR3 DNA is TGTGCCAGCAGCTCAGGGCAGGGCCTCACTGAAGCTTTCTTT. This chain uses TRBV11-3 with TRBJ1-1; a weak D match, TRBD1 (5 bases). V was shortened by 4 bases and J by 4 bases, with 13 bases between the two germline ends. The CDR3 contains 14 residues. The V gene's germline CDR1 is SGHNT and CDR2 YENEEA.

The chain is built from TRBV7-2 and TRBJ1-4; tentatively, D is TRBD1 (5 bases). CDR3 length equals 16 residues. V lost 6 bases and J lost 6, with 20 bases in between. Germline-derived CDR1 and CDR2 are SGHTA and FQGNSA. The CDR3 nucleotides are TGTGCCAGCAGGGCGGAGACGGCTGGGGGGTATGAAAAACTGTTTTTT. This codes for CASRAETAGGYEKLFF. The full variable domain, rest sourced from reference TRBV7-2 and TRBJ1-4, is GAGVSQSPSNKVTEKGKDVELRCDPISGHTALYWYRQSLGQGLEFLIYFQGNSAPDKSGLPSDRFSAERTGGSVSTLTIQRTQQEDSAVYLCASRAETAGGYEKLFFGSGTQLSVL.

V is TRBV4-2 and J is TRBJ1-4; TRBD1 matches at 8 bases. The CDR3 runs to 18 residues. Germline V lookup: CDR1 LGHNA, CDR2 YNFKEQ. V was clipped by 5 bases and J by 4 bases; unmatched bases: 15. The CDR3 protein is CASSGRLVMTGDNEKLFF. The DNA of the CDR3 is TGTGCCAGCAGCGGACGCCTGGTTATGACAGGGGATAATGAAAAACTGTTTTTT.

The genes are TRBV9 and TRBJ2-2; 11 bases fit TRBD1. CDR1 is SGDLS and CDR2 is YYNGEE in the germline V gene. The ends lost 7 bases at V and 4 bases at J; junction bases unmatched: 9. The length of the CDR3 is 16 residues. The CDR3 reads CASGLTGTGGTGELFF. For the CDR3, the DNA is TGTGCCAGCGGACTTACCGGGACAGGGGGCACCGGGGAGCTGTTTTTT.

This chain uses TRBV6-1 with TRBJ1-5; the D gene is possibly TRBD1 (5 bases). CDR1 and CDR2 (germline): MNHNS, SASEGT. This CDR3 has 15 residues. The V gene lost 7 bases and the J gene lost 3 bases, with 16 bases spanning the gap. The CDR3 DNA follows: TGTGCCAGCACCCTTCTTAGACAGCCCAATCAGCCCCAGCATTTT. Its translation: CASTLLRQPNQPQHF.

The chain joins TRBV5-1 to TRBJ1-5, with D perhaps TRBD1 (6 bases). Looked up from germline, CDR1 is SGHRS and CDR2 is YFSETQ. This CDR3 is 15 amino acids long. Trimming took off 3 bases at V and 5 bases at J, with 15 bases between the two ends. CDR3 loop: CASSYSGGPDQPQHF. CDR3 DNA sequence: TGCGCCAGCAGCTACTCGGGGGGGCCAGATCAGCCCCAGCATTTT.

This rearrangement joins TRBV10-2 to TRBJ1-2, with TRBD1 as a possible D gene (6 bases). The germline gives CDR1 WSHSY, CDR2 SAAADI. The CDR3 is made up of 13 amino acids. V gave up 9 bases and J gave up 6 bases, with 17 bases separating them. In DNA form, the CDR3 reads TGCGCCAGTCGACGGGGGGAGGGGGATGGCTACACCTTC. Protein sequence: CASRRGEGDGYTF.

The chain recombines TRBV4-3 with TRBJ1-2; D unclear. The CDR3 extends over 13 amino acids. CDR1 and CDR2 (germline): LGHNA, YSLEER. V was shortened by 0 bases and J by 2 bases, with 4 bases between the two germline ends. The CDR3 region is CASSQDRNYGYTF. The DNA for the CDR3 is TGCGCCAGCAGCCAAGACAGAAACTATGGCTACACCTTC.

The chain is built from TRBV19 and TRBJ1-2; D gene uncertain. Trimming shortened V by 3 bases and J by 7 bases, and 12 bases separated the two germline ends. The germline CDR1 and CDR2 sequences are LNHDA and SQIVND (reference sequence). This CDR3 has 13 amino acids. CDR3: CASSISGLSGYTF. The DNA of the CDR3 is TGTGCCAGTAGTATTAGCGGGTTGAGTGGCTACACCTTC.

The genes are TRBV19 and TRBJ2-1; D gene uncertain. Germline loops: CDR1 LNHDA, CDR2 SQIVND (reference sequence). Trimming shortened V by 9 bases and J by 2 bases, and 8 bases separated the two germline ends. CDR3 length: 12 amino acids. The CDR3 region has the DNA TGTGCCAGCGATAACACCTACAATGAGCAGTTCTTC. Its translation is CASDNTYNEQFF.

The rearrangement joins TRBV2 to TRBJ1-3; TRBD1 matches at 7 bases. This CDR3 is built from 14 residues. The V and J ends lost 5 bases and 2 bases, in that order; junction bases with no gene match: 3. The germline V gene encodes CDR1 SNHLY and CDR2 FYNNEI. The CDR3 region has the DNA TGTGCCAGCAGTCTTGACAGGGCTGGAAACACCATATATTTT. As protein: CASSLDRAGNTIYF. Full variable domain (remainder filled in from reference TRBV2 and TRBJ1-3): EPEVTQTPSHQVTQMGQEVILRCVPISNHLYFYWYRQILGQKVEFLVSFYNNEISEKSEIFDDQFSVERPDGSNFTLKIRSTKLEDSAMYFCASSLDRAGNTIYFGEGSWLTVV.